What follows are 4 T cell receptor beta chains derived from one specimen sequenced in a study of shared clonotypes between healthy human individuals. TCRdb keeps only in-frame clones here, not all; method: immunoSEQ multiplex PCR. The sample consists of hundreds of thousands of clones, 95% of them appearing once. Terminally differentiated effector memory CD45RA+ cells were excluded by CCR7 positive selection of CD45RO-negative cells. The sample was naive CD8+ T cells sorted from blood. The receptors shown here come from a woman aged 25 to 45 in good health.

V usage is TRBV13 and J usage is TRBJ2-7, with D maybe TRBD1 (5 bases). The CDR3 totals 13 residues. The V and J ends lost 0 bases and 6 bases respectively, with 9 bases between them. Germline lookup yields CDR1 PRHDT and CDR2 FYEKMQ (reference sequence). The CDR3 bases are TGTGCCAGCAGCTTAGGCAGGGCCCGCGAGCAGTACTTC. This translates into CASSLGRAREQYF.

CDR3 coding DNA: TGTGCCAGCAGGGGGAGGGGGCTCTACGAGCAGTACTTC. Encoded protein: CASRGRGLYEQYF. This chain connects TRBV6-1 to TRBJ2-7; D may correspond to TRBD1 or TRBD2 (7 bases each). Germline V gene lookup returns CDR1 MNHNS and CDR2 SASEGT. This CDR3 region has 13 residues. V lost 6 bases and J 3 bases, leaving 12 bases between the germline ends.

The chain links TRBV7-9 to TRBJ2-5, with 12 bases matching TRBD2. The J call could be wrong; TRBJ2-7 is a better fit for the DNA end. In germline, CDR1 is SEHNR, CDR2 FQNEAQ (reference sequence). The CDR3 covers 16 residues. The CDR3: CASSQGLAGTHYEQYF. DNA of the CDR3: TGTGCCAGCAGCCAAGGACTAGCGGGAACACACTACGAGCAGTACTTC.

The chain recombines TRBV10-2 with TRBJ2-7, with D possibly being TRBD1 or TRBD2 (5 bases each). Germline V gene data show CDR1 as WSHSY and CDR2 as SAAADI. The CDR3 spans 14 residues. V lost 6 bases to trimming and J lost 2 bases, with 14 bases between them. CDR3 in DNA: TGCGCCAGCAGGGGGGTCGGTAGGACCTACGAGCAGTACTTC. Its translation: CASRGVGRTYEQYF.